This note documents a single T cell receptor beta chain sequence. The source of the sample is a study of cytomegalovirus exposure and HLA in healthy donors. Trimming removed 3 bases from V and 6 bases from J; junction bases left unmatched: 9. The germline CDR1 and CDR2 sequences are SGHAT and FQNNGV. There are 16 residues in the CDR3. The PCR employed 60 Vbeta primers together with 13 Jbeta primers. Profiled with immunoSEQ multiplex PCR; TCRdb holds only in-frame clones, not every one. Among 90,000 to 100,000 clones, approximately 76% were seen once, and the ten largest hold 2% to 2.5%. The rearrangement joins TRBV11-2 to TRBJ2-1, with 9 bases matching TRBD1. The origin of this receptor is a man aged 35-49 years in good health and CMV-seronegative. The sequenced sample was PBMCs. CDR3: CASSLGQGSGINEQFF. In DNA form, the CDR3 reads TGTGCCAGCAGCTTGGGACAGGGCTCTGGGATCAATGAGCAGTTCTTC.